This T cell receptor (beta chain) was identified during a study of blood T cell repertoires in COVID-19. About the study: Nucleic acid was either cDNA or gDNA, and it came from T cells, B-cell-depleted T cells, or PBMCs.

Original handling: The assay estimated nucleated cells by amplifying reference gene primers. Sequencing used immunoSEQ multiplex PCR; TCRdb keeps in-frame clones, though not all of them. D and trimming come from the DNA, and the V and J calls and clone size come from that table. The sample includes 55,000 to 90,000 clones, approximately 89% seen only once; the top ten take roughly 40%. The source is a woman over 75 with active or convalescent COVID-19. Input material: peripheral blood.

The CDR3 DNA sequence: TGCGCCAGCAGCCCCACCAACATAGCGGGGACCTCCTACGAGCAGTACTTC. It specifies CASSPTNIAGTSYEQYF. This sequence joins TRBV4-1 and TRBJ2-7; TRBD2 agrees at 8 bases. Germline V CDR1 and CDR2: MGHRA, YSYEKL. There are 17 residues in the CDR3. V was pared by 4 bases and J by 0 bases, with 11 bases of the junction left unmatched.